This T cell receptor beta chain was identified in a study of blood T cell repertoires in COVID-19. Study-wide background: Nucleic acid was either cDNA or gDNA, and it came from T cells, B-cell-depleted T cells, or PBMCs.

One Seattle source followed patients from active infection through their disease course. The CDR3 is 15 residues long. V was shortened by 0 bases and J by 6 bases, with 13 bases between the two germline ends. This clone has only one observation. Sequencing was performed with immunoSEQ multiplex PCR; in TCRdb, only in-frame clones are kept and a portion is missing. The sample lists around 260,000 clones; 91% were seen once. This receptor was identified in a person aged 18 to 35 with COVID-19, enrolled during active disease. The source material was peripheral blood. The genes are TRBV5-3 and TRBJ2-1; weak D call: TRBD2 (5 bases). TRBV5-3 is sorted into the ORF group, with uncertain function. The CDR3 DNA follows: TGTGCCAGAAGCTTGGAGCGGTCCCATTTCAATGAGCAGTTCTTC. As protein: CARSLERSHFNEQFF.